This T cell receptor (beta chain) comes out of a study of regulatory T cells in long-lasting Graves disease. Study observations and caveats: Having only a small sample size may have limited accuracy.

Regarding time point: newly diagnosed GD, antithyroid drugs for less than 3 months. RNA extracted from PBMCs served as the sequencing template. By American Thyroid Association guidelines, Graves' disease was diagnosed in the cohort. According to the study, TCR beta libraries were built with iRepertoire HTBI primers and CDR3-region Arm-PCR. TCRdb fed the multiplex PCR reads into MiXCR, producing one record per CDR3 protein. This sample has 410,000 or so distinct CDR3 sequences; 14% to 15% occur once, and the top ten carry over 15%. This clonotype was picked up many times. What it recognizes is unknown. The same specimen was also included in a second study, on T cells in Graves' hyperthyroidism and ophthalmopathy. From that second work: Patients aged 18 to 65 had newly diagnosed hyperthyroidism of under 2 months' duration. Researchers barred patients who had uncontrolled infection, other autoimmune disease, pregnancy or lactation.

This receptor was taken from a woman aged 25 to 39 with Graves disease. Sequences were derived from peripheral blood mononuclear cells (PBMCs), sampled at new diagnosis, from a patient treated with antithyroid drugs.

As DNA, the CDR3 is TGTGCCAGCAGCTTAGCGGTAGATACGCAGTATTTT. It yields the protein CASSLAVDTQYF. The chain recombines TRBV7-9 with TRBJ2-3; D is undetermined. V was clipped by 0 bases and J by 5 bases, with 3 bases between them. Germline V CDR1 and CDR2: SEHNR, FQNEAQ (reference sequence). This CDR3 is built from 12 residues.